This note documents a single TCR beta chain sequence. This clone was observed once. This receptor's antigen is unknown. Within one base of it there is no much larger clone, and no base qualities were kept. This specimen belongs to a study of T cells in tuberculosis (dated by TCRdb to the late 2010s). Study-level background: In the study, CD1B tetramers and high-throughput TCR immunosequencing were combined to characterize T cells specific for the mycobacterial lipid antigen glucose monomycolate (GMM). In a South African clinical cohort, IGRA-negative adolescents, IGRA-positive adolescents with latent tuberculosis and adults with active tuberculosis were compared, with more than 8 people in each group.

Overall results and qualifications from the work: An accuracy of under 90% (AUROC 0.75 to 0.9) was reached by a classifier using the diverse GMM-specific repertoire, compared with about 70% accuracy when GEM motif frequencies were used. Compared with IGRA-negative controls, TCR-alpha repertoires from active tuberculosis had smaller mean NN-distances to GMM-specific TCRs, which suggests that these TCRs underwent clonal expansion. Clinical samples were chosen by availability of cryopreserved specimens, and active tuberculosis cases were adults while controls were adolescents. Smaller NN-distances were partly driven by shorter CDR3-alpha lengths in active tuberculosis patients, and statistical significance was not reached for the TCR-beta difference.

The CDR1 and CDR2 encoded by the germline V gene (reference sequence) are GTSNPN and SVGIG. For this chain, trimming is 1 base at the V end and 0 bases at the J end, and the number of junction bases without a gene match is 4. Measured from the cysteine to the phenylalanine, the CDR3 is 16 residues long. Left in the record is the CDR3 DNA by itself, 48 bases read in frame from the first base. At study entry, adolescents were screened for latent tuberculosis infection by tuberculin skin test and QuantiFERON-TB GOLD In-Tube IGRA. Immunosequencing was performed on unsorted cryopreserved PBMC and covered approximately 110,000 T cells per clinical donor on average. Eleven high schools in the Worcester region of the Western Cape, South Africa, served as enrollment sites for adolescents aged 12 to 18 years. Some ten M. tuberculosis-infected adolescents and about ten uninfected adolescents, matched for age and sex, were selected. PBMC from adolescents were isolated by density centrifugation from freshly drawn heparinized blood and were then cryopreserved.

TCR libraries were generated with the immunoSEQ multiplex PCR assay, using TCR-beta and/or TCR-alpha/delta assays for each sample. Amplified TCR libraries were sequenced on the Illumina high-throughput platform. The authors' pipeline ran thus. Clustering and dimensionality reduction relied on pairwise TCRdist distances among GMM-specific receptors from T cells that were either sorted ex vivo or expanded in vitro. Each clinical repertoire received a mean NN-distance score, defined as the average TCRdist to the nearest 10% of tetramer-positive reference sequences. GEM TCR motif frequency was calculated as the fraction of unique TCRs that matched known GEM sequences in V/J usage and CDR3 length. Active tuberculosis was classified by linear discriminant analysis with leave-one-out cross-validation, implemented in scikit-learn. The table was pulled from immuneACCESS by TCRdb, which kept in-frame rearrangements only. Such tables lose some clones; where checked, under half of the loss comes from unresolved V genes, and the rest has no known cause. V and J calls and clone size are copied from that table; D and trimming were computed from the DNA. A total of around 35,000 clones appear in this sample, almost 95% of them only once. Clones ranked in the top ten supply around 10% of the sample.

The sequence joins TRBV30 to TRBJ2-3; 10 central nucleotides agree with TRBD1. The receptor comes from a donor aged 5 to 30 with latent tuberculosis or without tuberculosis infection. Some clones in this sample may be carry-over from other donors' samples. Sequencing input: PBMCs. The encoded CDR3 is CAWSAPGQGSTDTQYF. The DNA is as follows: TGTGCCTGGAGTGCCCCGGGACAGGGGAGCACAGATACGCAGTATTTT.